These T cell receptor beta chains were read from a single sample in a study of cytomegalovirus exposure and HLA in healthy donors. TCRdb's copy holds only in-frame clones and misses some; the assay was immunoSEQ multiplex PCR. This sample has some 150,000 clones, with more than 75% found just once. Sequencing was done on a sample of PBMCs. The receptors originated from a man aged 18 to 30 in good health and CMV-seropositive. The CDR3 runs from the conserved cysteine through the conserved F or W. Fields, in order: V gene, J gene, D gene, clone size, CDR3 DNA, CDR3 protein. A D gene is named only where the DNA matches it firmly. Clone sizes are given selectively: once, few, many, or a class where the clone is expanded.

TRBV2	TRBJ1-5	-	-	TGTGCCAGCAGTCCCTCTGGAGGGGACAATCAGCCCCAGCATTTT	CASSPSGGDNQPQHF
TRBV7-9	TRBJ2-1	TRBD2	-	TGTGCCAGCAGCGCCGGGACTAGCGGGGGCGGGAATGAGCAGTTCTTC	CASSAGTSGGGNEQFF
TRBV2	TRBJ1-1	-	-	TGTGCCAGCGGAGGGACGTTTTTGTCTGAAGCTTTCTTT	CASGGTFLSEAFF
TRBV11-2	TRBJ2-1	TRBD2	-	TGTGCCAGCAGCTTATCGCGGGGTGGTGGTAGCGGGGCTAACGGGGTCTTC	CASSLSRGGGSGANGVF
TRBV15	TRBJ1-5	-	-	TGTGCCACCAGCAGAGGGTTTGGAGGGAATCAGCCCCAGCATTTT	CATSRGFGGNQPQHF
TRBV10-1	TRBJ1-6	-	-	TGCGCCAGCAGTGAGAAGGGGGATAATTCACCCCTCCACTTT	CASSEKGDNSPLHF
TRBV7-9	TRBJ1-1	-	once	TGTGCCAGCAGCTTAGTCGCGGGGGAGAACACTGAAGCTTTCTTT	CASSLVAGENTEAFF
TRBV28	TRBJ2-5	TRBD2	-	TGTGCCAGCAGCTCAATAGCGGGAGAAGAGACCCAGTACTTC	CASSSIAGEETQYF
TRBV7-6	TRBJ2-3	-	-	TGTGCCAGCAGCCCTCAGGGCTCTTACGATACGCAGTATTTT	CASSPQGSYDTQYF
TRBV5-1	TRBJ2-3	-	-	TGCGCCAGCAGCCCAGGAGATACGCAGTATTTT	CASSPGDTQYF
TRBV6-1	TRBJ1-1	-	-	TGTGCCAGCAGTCCGGGGGTGATTCTTGAAGCTTTCTTT	CASSPGVILEAFF
TRBV5-1	TRBJ2-2	-	-	TGCGCCAGCAGCTTGCAGGGGGGAACCGGGGAGCTGTTTTTT	CASSLQGGTGELFF
TRBV27	TRBJ2-7	TRBD1	few	TGTGCCAGCAGTCTCGACAGGGGGCACAGCGAGCAGTACTTC	CASSLDRGHSEQYF
TRBV15	TRBJ1-2	-	-	TGTGCCACCAGCGCCGGCCGGGGGAATGGCTACACCTTC	CATSAGRGNGYTF
TRBV4-1	TRBJ2-5	TRBD2	-	TGCGCCAGCAGCAAGGTCGGGACTAGGAGAGAGACCCAGTACTTC	CASSKVGTRRETQYF
TRBV7-2	TRBJ2-5	-	once	TGTGCCAGCAGCTCCTTAGACAGGCTTGAGACCCAGTACTTC	CASSSLDRLETQYF
TRBV5-1	TRBJ2-2	-	-	TGCGCCAGCAGCTTGGGGCCTCCTCTTAACACCGGGGAGCTGTTTTTT	CASSLGPPLNTGELFF
TRBV28	TRBJ2-7	TRBD1	-	TGTGCCAGCAACCTGGCCGGGACAGGTCTCTACGAGCAGTACTTC	CASNLAGTGLYEQYF
TRBV27	TRBJ2-2	TRBD2	-	TGTGCCAGCAGTTCGCTAGTCGAAGCGGGAGTAACCGGGGAGCTGTTTTTT	CASSSLVEAGVTGELFF
TRBV15	TRBJ2-2	-	-	TGTGCCATCAAACCAGGGTTCGGCACCGGGGAGCTGTTTTTT	CAIKPGFGTGELFF
TRBV6-5	TRBJ1-1	TRBD1	-	TGTGCCAGCAGACCAGGGGGAGGCACTGAAGCTTTCTTT	CASRPGGGTEAFF
TRBV2	TRBJ2-7	-	-	TGTGCCAGCAGAGGGGGCGAGCAGTACTTC	CASRGGEQYF
TRBV5-1	TRBJ1-1	TRBD1	once	TGCGCCAGCACCGGGACAGGGGCAAGCACTGAAGCTTTCTTT	CASTGTGASTEAFF
TRBV19	TRBJ1-5	-	few	TGTGCCAGTAGTATAGTTGGAGGTCAGCCCCAGCATTTT	CASSIVGGQPQHF
TRBV19	TRBJ1-1	-	once	TGTGCCAGTAGGTCCAGGGAGGGGGAAGCTTTCTTT	CASRSREGEAFF
TRBV28	TRBJ2-1	TRBD2	-	TGTGCCAGCATCCCCTCTGGAGGTAGCGGGATTGGCAATGAGCAGTTCTTC	CASIPSGGSGIGNEQFF
TRBV9	TRBJ2-1	-	-	TGTGCCAGCAGCGGAGCGGGTAAATCCAATGAGCAGTTCTTC	CASSGAGKSNEQFF
TRBV28	TRBJ1-5	-	-	TGTGCCAGCTCGTCGGACAGTCATCAGCCCCAGCATTTT	CASSSDSHQPQHF
TRBV6-5	TRBJ2-7	TRBD2	-	TGTGCCAGTAGACTAGCGGGAGTCTACGAGCAGTACTTC	CASRLAGVYEQYF
TRBV5-1	TRBJ1-3	-	-	TGCGCCAGCAGCTCCCGCGGGGTTACTGGAAACACCATATATTTT	CASSSRGVTGNTIYF
TRBV27	TRBJ2-7	TRBD2	-	TGTGCCAGCAGTCCCTTTGCGGGAGAGGGATTCTACGAGCAGTACTTC	CASSPFAGEGFYEQYF
TRBV27	TRBJ2-1	TRBD2	-	TGTGCCAGCAGTCGAGCGGGAGTCAATGAGCAGTTCTTC	CASSRAGVNEQFF
TRBV5-4	TRBJ2-2	-	once	TGTGCCAGCCGTCCGGGCAGGGAAAACACCGGGGAGCTGTTTTTT	CASRPGRENTGELFF
TRBV4-3	TRBJ2-1	TRBD2	-	TGCGCCAGCAGCGGGACTAGCGGGTACGAGCAGTTCTTC	CASSGTSGYEQFF
TRBV4-1	TRBJ1-1	-	-	TGCGCCAGCAGCCAAGAAGGAGGGCAATGGTCTGAAGCTTTCTTT	CASSQEGGQWSEAFF
TRBV4-1	TRBJ2-1	-	-	TGCGCCAGCAGCCATCCCAAGGGGGCGGGACTGTACAATGAGCAGTTCTTC	CASSHPKGAGLYNEQFF
TRBV5-1	TRBJ2-5	-	-	TGCGCCAGCAGCTCTCAGGGGTTCGGAGAGACCCAGTACTTC	CASSSQGFGETQYF
TRBV10-3	TRBJ1-2	TRBD1	-	TGTGCCATTGCGACAGGGCCAAACTATGGCTACACCTTC	CAIATGPNYGYTF
TRBV28	TRBJ2-1	-	-	TGTGCCAGCAGTAGACTAGTCCAGTTCTTC	CASSRLVQFF
TRBV9	TRBJ2-7	-	-	TGTGCCAGCAGCCTGTCAGACAGGCAACTACGAGAGCAGTACTTC	CASSLSDRQLREQYF
TRBV18	TRBJ1-1	TRBD1	-	TGTGCCAGCTCACCCAGACAGGGGGCGCGGAGCACTGAAGCTTTCTTT	CASSPRQGARSTEAFF
TRBV7-2	TRBJ2-7	TRBD2	-	TGTGCCAGCAGCCAGCCGGGACTAGCGGGAGGCTACGAGCAGTACTTC	CASSQPGLAGGYEQYF
TRBV11-2	TRBJ1-2	TRBD1	-	TGTGCCAGCAGCTCGAGTCCCGGGACAGGGAGGTTGCATGGCTACACCTTC	CASSSSPGTGRLHGYTF
TRBV4-2	TRBJ1-1	TRBD1	once	TGTGCCAGCAGCTACGGGACAGGCACTGAAGCTTTCTTT	CASSYGTGTEAFF
TRBV2	TRBJ2-7	-	-	TGTGCCAGCAGTGTGCAGGGGCTAGGCGAGCAGTACTTC	CASSVQGLGEQYF
TRBV13	TRBJ2-7	TRBD2	few	TGTGCCAGCAGCCCAAGGGCGGGAGGATCGGGAGAGCAGTACTTC	CASSPRAGGSGEQYF
TRBV18	TRBJ1-2	-	-	TGTGCCAGCTGCGGACAGACGAACTATGGCTACACCTTC	CASCGQTNYGYTF
TRBV9	TRBJ1-2	-	-	TGTGCCAGCAGCGTAGCTACCCAGGGGTATGGCTACACCTTC	CASSVATQGYGYTF
TRBV15	TRBJ2-5	-	-	TGTGCCACCAGCAGAGAGGGGAGGCAGTGGGAGACCCAGTACTTC	CATSREGRQWETQYF
TRBV4-2	TRBJ2-3	-	once	TGTGCCAGCAGCCAAGATACTAGTCGGGCAGATACGCAGTATTTT	CASSQDTSRADTQYF
TRBV5-6	TRBJ2-1	TRBD2	-	TGTGCCAGCAGCTTAGGAAGCGGGGGGGCCCGGGAGCAGTTCTTC	CASSLGSGGAREQFF
TRBV2	TRBJ1-5	-	-	TGTGCCAGCAGGAGAAGTAGCAATCAGCCCCAGCATTTT	CASRRSSNQPQHF
TRBV7-9	TRBJ2-1	TRBD1	-	TGTGCCAGCAGCCCGACCGGGACAGGGATGTTCTTC	CASSPTGTGMFF
TRBV4-3	TRBJ1-1	-	-	TGCGCCAGCAGCCAAGCTGCAGGGCCCTACACTGAAGCTTTCTTT	CASSQAAGPYTEAFF
TRBV6-1	TRBJ2-7	TRBD2	-	TGTGCCACCACTAGCGGGAGGGCCCGCGAGCAGTACTTC	CATTSGRAREQYF